The 18 T cell receptor beta chains listed next were all sequenced from one sample in a study of ipilimumab plus nivolumab after autologous stem cell transplantation. Assay used: immunoSEQ multiplex PCR; TCRdb lists only in-frame clones, some missing. Among 15,000 to 20,000 clones, over 75% were seen once, and the ten largest hold about 6.4%. This specimen was PBMCs, taken in a trial of ipilimumab plus nivolumab as post-transplant consolidation. These receptors all stem from a male donor with diffuse large B-cell lymphoma.

V is TRBV6-5 and J is TRBJ2-5, with 7 bases lining up with TRBD2. CDR1 and CDR2 (germline): MNHEY, SVGAGI. The V gene end was trimmed by 4 bases and the J gene end by 4 bases; junction bases not matched to a gene: 0. This CDR3 spans 12 amino acids. The CDR3 sequence: CASSWEGETQYF. The CDR3 DNA reads as TGTGCCAGCAGTTGGGAGGGAGAGACCCAGTACTTC.

This clone is labeled as medium-sized. The chain is built from TRBV27 and TRBJ1-2; D might be TRBD1 (6 bases). Germline V lookup: CDR1 MNHEY, CDR2 SMNVEV (reference sequence). Trimming left V 2 bases short and J 0 bases short, with 16 bases between. This CDR3 has 17 amino acids. The CDR3 loop is CASSLRGGGGSNYGYTF. The CDR3 DNA is TGTGCCAGCAGTTTACGGGGCGGCGGGGGCTCTAACTATGGCTACACCTTC.

This rearrangement joins TRBV13 to TRBJ1-2; no reliable D call. CDR1 PRHDT and CDR2 FYEKMQ come from the germline V gene (reference sequence). The length of the CDR3 is 13 residues. Trimming cost V 0 bases and J 6 bases, with 8 bases left between them. CDR3 sequence reads: CASSLGRNNGYTF. CDR3 coding DNA: TGTGCCAGCAGCTTAGGTAGAAATAATGGCTACACCTTC.

The chain joins TRBV11-2 to TRBJ2-2; D unresolved. The V end was cut by 1 base, the J end by 0 bases, with 9 bases between. This CDR3 region has 16 residues. In germline, CDR1 is SGHAT, CDR2 FQNNGV. The CDR3 sequence: CASSLVLTSNTGELFF. DNA for the CDR3: TGTGCCAGCAGCTTAGTTCTGACTTCGAACACCGGGGAGCTGTTTTTT.

This rearrangement joins TRBV6-5 to TRBJ1-1; D possibly corresponds to TRBD1 (5 bases). CDR3 length equals 14 residues. CDR1 and CDR2 from the germline V gene are MNHEY and SVGAGI. V lost 9 bases, J lost 1 base, and 15 bases lay in between. CDR3 nucleotide sequence: TGTGCCAGTAAGGGTCGGGACCCGAACACTGAAGCTTTCTTT. Translation: CASKGRDPNTEAFF.

This clone was seen a few times. V gene TRBV11-3 combines with J gene TRBJ2-5; D gene ambiguous. The CDR3 runs 13 residues. V was shortened by 5 bases and J by 4 bases, with 11 bases between the two germline ends. CDR1 is SGHNT, CDR2 YENEEA, per germline. The CDR3 region is CASSHGTSETQYF. The CDR3 region has the DNA TGTGCCAGCAGCCATGGAACTTCAGAGACCCAGTACTTC.

V is TRBV30 and J is TRBJ1-2, with 8 bases lining up with TRBD1. CDR3 length: 11 residues. V was clipped by 5 bases and J by 4 bases; unmatched bases: 0. Germline V gene sequence: CDR1 GTSNPN, CDR2 SVGIG (reference sequence). The CDR3 loop is CAWDRGYGYTF. DNA for the CDR3: TGTGCCTGGGACAGGGGCTATGGCTACACCTTC.

This clone occurred once. The chain has TRBV25-1 and TRBJ1-2, with D possibly TRBD1 on 5 matching bases. The V end lost 4 bases, the J end lost 0 bases, and 12 bases lay between the germline ends. Germline assignment: CDR1 MGHDK and CDR2 SYGVNS. CDR3 length: 15 residues. CDR3 nucleotides: TGTGCCAGCAGTGCCGACAGATTAGCTAACTATGGCTACACCTTC. Translated: CASSADRLANYGYTF.

The chain recombines TRBV4-2 with TRBJ2-5; D not resolved. With the DNA end fitting TRBJ2-7 better, the J assignment may be wrong. CDR1 is LGHNA and CDR2 is YNFKEQ in the germline V gene. The CDR3 is 14 residues long. The CDR3 bases are TGTGCCAGCAGCCAAGATGTTATTGCCTACGAGCAGTACTTC. Protein product: CASSQDVIAYEQYF.

As DNA, the CDR3 is TGTGCCAGCTCAAAAGACGGGACCTATTTCCAAGAGACCCAGTACTTC. It encodes CASSKDGTYFQETQYF. The gene calls are TRBV19 and TRBJ2-5; TRBD1 or TRBD2 may be the D gene (5 bases each). The germline V gene has CDR1 LNHDA and CDR2 SQIVND (reference sequence). Trimming left V 9 bases short and J 1 base short, with 21 bases between. This CDR3 contains 16 residues. The full variable domain, in which reference TRBV19 and TRBJ2-5 provide the parts outside the CDR3, is DGGITQSPKYLFRKEGQNVTLSCEQNLNHDAMYWYRQDPGQGLRLIYYSQIVNDFQKGDIAEGYSVSREKKESFPLTVTSAQKNPTAFYLCASSKDGTYFQETQYFGPGTRLLVL.

V usage is TRBV7-2 and J usage is TRBJ2-6, with D unclear. V dropped 5 bases and J dropped 2 bases, with 13 bases sitting between them. This CDR3 region has 16 residues. Germline CDR1 reads SGHTA; CDR2 reads FQGNSA. CDR3 in amino acids: CASSPESDPGANVLTF. In DNA, the CDR3 is TGTGCCAGCAGCCCGGAGTCCGACCCTGGGGCCAACGTCCTGACTTTC. Filled out from reference TRBV7-2 and TRBJ2-6, the complete variable domain reads GAGVSQSPSNKVTEKGKDVELRCDPISGHTALYWYRQSLGQGLEFLIYFQGNSAPDKSGLPSDRFSAERTGGSVSTLTIQRTQQEDSAVYLCASSPESDPGANVLTFGAGSRLTVL.

The rearrangement joins TRBV7-2 to TRBJ2-2; no definite D call. Germline V gene sequence: CDR1 SGHTA, CDR2 FQGNSA. The CDR3 sequence is 15 residues long. The V end lost 1 base, the J end lost 3 bases, and 9 bases lay between the germline ends. The CDR3 coding sequence is TGTGCCAGCAGCTTAGGTCTCTCCTACACCGGGGAGCTGTTTTTT. Translated: CASSLGLSYTGELFF.

The chain employs TRBV27 and TRBJ1-4, with a weak D call TRBD1 (5 bases). CDR3 length: 15 amino acids. CDR1 MNHEY and CDR2 SMNVEV come from the germline V gene (reference sequence). V was trimmed by 3 bases and J by 3 bases, leaving 11 bases between them. The chain's CDR3 is CASSFQGGPNEKLFF. CDR3 DNA sequence: TGTGCCAGCAGTTTTCAGGGTGGACCTAATGAAAAACTGTTTTTT.

This clone was detected once. The chain is built from TRBV7-2 and TRBJ1-2; D remains unclear. V lost 4 bases to trimming and J lost 1 base, with 10 bases between them. This CDR3 is built from 14 residues. Germline assignment: CDR1 SGHTA and CDR2 FQGNSA. The CDR3: CASSSPGGNYGYTF. CDR3 nucleotide sequence: TGTGCCAGCAGCTCACCCGGCGGTAACTATGGCTACACCTTC.

The rearrangement uses TRBV5-1 and TRBJ1-1, with a tentative D call TRBD1 (5 bases). Germline CDR1 reads SGHRS; CDR2 reads YFSETQ. The CDR3 is 17 residues long. V was clipped by 9 bases and J by 0 bases, with 24 bases between them. CDR3 bases: TGCGCCACCCCCCCTGGGGGGATGAGGCCCATGAACACTGAAGCTTTCTTT. Protein sequence: CATPPGGMRPMNTEAFF. Full variable domain (rest looked up from reference TRBV5-1 and TRBJ1-1): KAGVTQTPRYLIKTRGQQVTLSCSPISGHRSVSWYQQTPGQGLQFLFEYFSETQRNKGNFPGRFSGRQFSNSRSEMNVSTLELGDSALYLCATPPGGMRPMNTEAFFGQGTRLTVV.

This clone was seen only once. The chain employs TRBV5-4 and TRBJ2-3; D might be TRBD2 (5 bases). Germline assignment: CDR1 SGHNT and CDR2 YYREEE (reference sequence). V was shortened by 5 bases and J by 1 base, with 14 bases between the two germline ends. The CDR3 is 15 residues long. CDR3 loop: CASRLLGSGTDTQYF. The CDR3, as DNA: TGTGCCAGCAGATTACTAGGTAGCGGCACAGATACGCAGTATTTT.

CDR3 in amino acids: CASSPGTGVTEAFF. The DNA of the CDR3 is TGCGCCAGCAGCCCCGGGACAGGGGTGACTGAAGCTTTCTTT. This rearrangement joins TRBV5-1 to TRBJ1-1, with 10 bases fitting TRBD1. From germline, CDR1 is SGHRS and CDR2 YFSETQ. V shed 4 bases and J 5 bases; nucleotides not matched to a gene: 5. CDR3 size: 14 residues.

V gene TRBV14 combines with J gene TRBJ1-2, with TRBD1 matching over 10 bases. The CDR3 sequence is 14 residues long. CDR1 is SGHDN and CDR2 is FVKESK in the germline V gene. V was clipped by 5 bases and J by 5 bases; unmatched bases: 5. CDR3 protein: CASSSLGQGYGYTF. The CDR3 DNA follows: TGTGCCAGCAGCTCACTGGGACAGGGGTATGGCTACACCTTC.